This TCR beta chain was identified in a study of T cells after yellow fever vaccination. In this sample, this clonotype turned up many times. The CDR3 length is 16 residues. V was pared by 8 bases and J by 2 bases, with 22 bases between. In germline, CDR1 is SGHVT, CDR2 SQSDAQ. TCRdb itself ran the 5' RACE reads through MiXCR, one entry per CDR3 protein. The table lists 340,000 or so distinct CDR3 sequences, around an eighth of them singletons. The source was CD4+ T cells sorted from PBMCs, collected 15 days after the yellow fever booster vaccination. The chain uses TRBV7-4 and TRBJ2-7; tentatively, D is TRBD2 (5 bases). This receptor was obtained from a young man who received the YFV17D yellow fever vaccine. The CDR3 sequence: CASPTEETILPYEQYF. The CDR3 DNA reads as TGTGCCAGCCCCACGGAGGAGACTATCTTACCCTACGAGCAGTACTTC. The whole variable domain, remainder taken from reference TRBV7-4 and TRBJ2-7, is GAGVSQSPRYKVAKRGRDVALRCDSISGHVTLYWYRQTLGQGSEVLTYSQSDAQRDKSGRPSGRFSAERPERSVSTLKIQRTEQGDSAVYLCASPTEETILPYEQYFGPGTRLTVT.